The T cell receptor beta chain under discussion was sequenced for a study of blood T cell repertoires in COVID-19. Data came from immunoSEQ multiplex PCR; TCRdb stores just in-frame clones and leaves some out. The table has about 20,000 clones, approximately 93% seen once; the top ten hold about 4%. The sample comprised peripheral blood. The clonotype originates from a woman between 45 and 60 years old with active COVID-19.

The CDR3 DNA follows: TGCAGCGTTGCGGGAGGGACAGGGTCCGACACCGGGGAGCTGTTTTTT. It specifies CSVAGGTGSDTGELFF. The chain employs TRBV29-1 and TRBJ2-2; a possible D gene is TRBD1 (9 bases). This CDR3 is built from 16 residues. The germline V gene encodes CDR1 SQVTM and CDR2 ANQGSEA. Trimming took 4 bases from V and 3 from J, leaving 18 bases between them.